This entry lists 8 T cell receptor beta chains sequenced from one sample in a study of blood T cell repertoires in COVID-19. TCRdb's table, derived via immunoSEQ multiplex PCR, lists solely in-frame clones and lacks some. Of some 180,000 clones in the sample, approximately 89% were seen once. Material: PBMCs or T cells enriched from blood (not recorded which). These receptors were collected from a man aged 35-49 years who had recovered from COVID-19.

This rearrangement joins TRBV19 to TRBJ1-3; 8 bases line up with TRBD1. CDR3 length: 16 amino acids. CDR1 LNHDA and CDR2 SQIVND come from the germline V gene (reference sequence). The trim removed 5 bases at V and 0 bases at J, leaving 6 bases unmatched. The CDR3 nucleotides read TGTGCCAGTAGTGTCCAGGGGGCCCTCTCTGGAAACACCATATATTTT. It yields the protein CASSVQGALSGNTIYF.

The J gene is TRBJ1-2, the V gene TRBV19; the D gene is possibly TRBD1 (6 bases). This CDR3 comprises 12 residues. Looked up from germline, CDR1 is LNHDA and CDR2 is SQIVND (reference sequence). V dropped 4 bases and J dropped 7 bases, with 10 bases sitting between them. Written as DNA, the CDR3 is TGTGCCAGTAGTACTTCCAGGGGTGGCTACACCTTC. It specifies CASSTSRGGYTF.

The count of this clone is one. The chain joins TRBV12-3 or TRBV12-4 to TRBJ2-6; D gene uncertain. The CDR3 contains 13 residues. V was trimmed by 8 bases and J by 4 bases, leaving 9 bases between them. CDR3 nucleotide sequence: TGTGCCAGCCGGTTCCTCGGGGCCAACGTCCTGACTTTC. Translation gives CASRFLGANVLTF.

The CDR3 sequence is CASSLKHQFYEQYF. In DNA form, the CDR3 reads TGTGCCAGCAGTTTGAAACACCAATTCTACGAGCAGTACTTC. This chain connects TRBV27 to TRBJ2-7; D remains ambiguous. CDR1 and CDR2 (germline): MNHEY, SMNVEV (reference sequence). The CDR3 runs to 14 residues. The V end was cut by 3 bases, the J end by 3 bases, with 12 bases between.

This clone was detected once. The chain's CDR3 is CASSRSLSGNTIYF. DNA of the CDR3: TGTGCCAGCAGCCGTTCCCTCTCTGGAAACACCATATATTTT. This sequence joins TRBV27 and TRBJ1-3; the D is unclear. CDR3 size: 14 residues. Trimming took 6 bases from V and 0 from J, leaving 9 bases between them. The germline V gene has CDR1 MNHEY and CDR2 SMNVEV (reference sequence).

The V and J genes are TRBV29-1 and TRBJ2-5; D perhaps matches TRBD2 (5 bases). Germline V gene lookup returns CDR1 SQVTM and CDR2 ANQGSEA. The CDR3 has 12 amino acids. Trimming removed 6 bases at V and 2 bases at J, with 10 bases between. The CDR3 is CSVIALQETQYF. The DNA for the CDR3 is TGCAGCGTCATAGCGTTACAAGAGACCCAGTACTTC. Full variable domain (outside the CDR3, taken from reference TRBV29-1 and TRBJ2-5): SAVISQKPSRDICQRGTSLTIQCQVDSQVTMMFWYRQQPGQSLTLIATANQGSEATYESGFVIDKFPISRPNLTFSTLTVSNMSPEDSSIYLCSVIALQETQYFGPGTRLLVL.

This clone was counted only a few times. This chain connects TRBV24-1 to TRBJ1-1; 7 bases match TRBD1. With 4 bases clipped from V and 7 bases from J, the junction kept 8 bases outside the gene matches. Germline values: CDR1 KGHDR, CDR2 SFDVKD. CDR3 length: 14 residues. This CDR3 is CATSEPGQDGEAFF. The CDR3 DNA is TGTGCCACCAGTGAACCCGGACAGGACGGTGAAGCTTTCTTT.

This clone occurred once. The V and J genes are TRBV6-5 and TRBJ1-2; D unresolved. Germline V gene data show CDR1 as MNHEY and CDR2 as SVGAGI. Trimming stripped 10 bases from V and 4 bases from J, with 13 bases between. The CDR3 contains 12 residues. CDR3 DNA sequence: TGTGCCACCAATGCGGGAGGCTATGGCTACACCTTC. Amino acid sequence: CATNAGGYGYTF.